Listed below are T cell receptor beta chains from one sample, sequenced in a study of human T cells and chemical hapten exposure. TCRdb passed the RACE reads through MiXCR, listing each CDR3 protein once. The table lists about 120,000 distinct CDR3 sequences, 10% to 12% of them singletons, with around 2.5% in the top ten. Sequenced material: whole blood, taken in connection with sensitization to the hapten diphenylcyclopropenone (DPC). The receptors were sampled from a woman in her forties or fifties with alopecia areata. Some clones in this sample may be carry-over from other donors' samples. Both conserved end residues are part of each CDR3. A D gene is named only where the DNA matches it firmly. Size is stated for part of the rows, as once, few or many counts, or as a class when the clone is expanded.

abundance: .; j_gene: TRBJ2-1; d_gene: .; v_gene: TRBV7-2; CDR3nt: TGTGCCAGCAGTCCCGGGACTCAGAGGGAGCAGTTCTTC; CDR3aa: CASSPGTQREQFF
abundance: many; j_gene: TRBJ2-5; d_gene: TRBD2; v_gene: TRBV27; CDR3nt: TGTGCCAGCAGTGCCGGGACTAGAGAGACCCAGTACTTC; CDR3aa: CASSAGTRETQYF
abundance: .; j_gene: TRBJ2-3; d_gene: .; v_gene: TRBV5-1; CDR3nt: TGCGCCAGCAGCCCCGACGGGGCAGATACGCAGTATTTT; CDR3aa: CASSPDGADTQYF
abundance: many; j_gene: TRBJ2-3; d_gene: .; v_gene: TRBV2; CDR3nt: TGTGCCAGCAGAGGTGGCGCAGATACGCAGTATTTT; CDR3aa: CASRGGADTQYF
abundance: many; j_gene: TRBJ1-5; d_gene: .; v_gene: TRBV21-1; CDR3nt: TGTGCCAGCAGCAAAGAATACAGGGAGGATAGTCAGCCCCAGCATTTT; CDR3aa: CASSKEYREDSQPQHF
abundance: few; j_gene: TRBJ2-4; d_gene: TRBD1; v_gene: TRBV2; CDR3nt: TGTGCCAGCAGTGCTCCACAGGGGGCCAAAAACATTCAGTACTTC; CDR3aa: CASSAPQGAKNIQYF
abundance: .; j_gene: TRBJ1-5; d_gene: TRBD1; v_gene: TRBV20-1; CDR3nt: TGCAGTGCTAGAGACCGGGACAGGGGTGCGGGTCAGCCCCAGCATTTT; CDR3aa: CSARDRDRGAGQPQHF
abundance: few; j_gene: TRBJ1-5; d_gene: .; v_gene: TRBV3-1; CDR3nt: TGTGCCAGCAGCCGGGGGGTCAGCAATCAGCCCCAGCATTTT; CDR3aa: CASSRGVSNQPQHF
abundance: .; j_gene: TRBJ1-1; d_gene: .; v_gene: TRBV28; CDR3nt: TGTGCCAGCAGTTACCTCCCCGGAGGGAGGAACACTGAAGCTTTCTTT; CDR3aa: CASSYLPGGRNTEAFF
abundance: .; j_gene: TRBJ2-2; d_gene: TRBD1; v_gene: TRBV2; CDR3nt: TGTGCCAGGACAGGGAGTGAGACCGGGGAGCTGTTTTTT; CDR3aa: CARTGSETGELFF
abundance: many; j_gene: TRBJ2-2; d_gene: .; v_gene: TRBV19; CDR3nt: TGTGCCAGTATACAAGGGGCCGGGGAGCTGTTTTTT; CDR3aa: CASIQGAGELFF
abundance: .; j_gene: TRBJ2-7; d_gene: TRBD1; v_gene: TRBV20-1; CDR3nt: TGCAGTGCTAGAGAAGGGACAGGGGTATACGAGCAGTACTTC; CDR3aa: CSAREGTGVYEQYF
abundance: few; j_gene: TRBJ1-2; d_gene: .; v_gene: TRBV27; CDR3nt: TGTGCCAGCAGTTTGGGCGAAAACTATGGCTACACCTTC; CDR3aa: CASSLGENYGYTF
abundance: .; j_gene: TRBJ2-3; d_gene: TRBD1; v_gene: TRBV15; CDR3nt: TGTGCCACCAGCAGAGATCACAGGGGGCGAGGAGATACGCAGTATTTT; CDR3aa: CATSRDHRGRGDTQYF
abundance: many; j_gene: TRBJ2-1; d_gene: TRBD2; v_gene: TRBV29-1; CDR3nt: TGCAGCGTCCAAGCGGGGGGCTACAATGAGCAGTTCTTC; CDR3aa: CSVQAGGYNEQFF
abundance: many; j_gene: TRBJ1-1; d_gene: TRBD1; v_gene: TRBV6-6; CDR3nt: TGTGCCAGCAGTCCGGGACAGGGGGCCTTCGGTGAAGCTTTCTTT; CDR3aa: CASSPGQGAFGEAFF
abundance: few; j_gene: TRBJ1-5; d_gene: TRBD1; v_gene: TRBV28; CDR3nt: TGTGCCAGCCAGACAGGGGGTCATCAGCCCCAGCATTTT; CDR3aa: CASQTGGHQPQHF
abundance: .; j_gene: TRBJ1-1; d_gene: .; v_gene: TRBV5-1; CDR3nt: TGCGCCAGCAGCTCTCAAGACGGACGGAACACTGAAGCTTTCTTT; CDR3aa: CASSSQDGRNTEAFF
abundance: few; j_gene: TRBJ2-1; d_gene: TRBD2; v_gene: TRBV29-1; CDR3nt: TGCAGCGTTGAAGAGCTCGGGACTAGCGTCTACAATGAGCAGTTCTTC; CDR3aa: CSVEELGTSVYNEQFF
abundance: many; j_gene: TRBJ2-7; d_gene: TRBD2; v_gene: TRBV29-1; CDR3nt: TGCAGCGTTGAAGACATCGGGGGGGTAAATTCCTACGAGCAGTACTTC; CDR3aa: CSVEDIGGVNSYEQYF
abundance: many; j_gene: TRBJ2-3; d_gene: TRBD1; v_gene: TRBV10-3; CDR3nt: TGTGCCATCAGTGAGTCGGGACAGGGTACAGATACGCAGTATTTT; CDR3aa: CAISESGQGTDTQYF
abundance: few; j_gene: TRBJ1-1; d_gene: TRBD1; v_gene: TRBV18; CDR3nt: TGTGCCAGCTCACAGGACAGGGCCGCAAACACTGAAGCTTTCTTT; CDR3aa: CASSQDRAANTEAFF
abundance: many; j_gene: TRBJ1-6; d_gene: .; v_gene: TRBV20-1; CDR3nt: TGCAGTGCTAGAGCCGCCAGGGCTGGTTCACCCCTCCACTTT; CDR3aa: CSARAARAGSPLHF
abundance: .; j_gene: TRBJ2-1; d_gene: .; v_gene: TRBV13; CDR3nt: TGTGCCAGCAGCTCCGATAGGTGGGGAAACTACAATGAGCAGTTCTTC; CDR3aa: CASSSDRWGNYNEQFF
abundance: few; j_gene: TRBJ2-1; d_gene: .; v_gene: TRBV4-3; CDR3nt: TGCGCCAGCAGCCACGCTCCGGGGCCTAACAATGAGCAGTTCTTC; CDR3aa: CASSHAPGPNNEQFF
abundance: .; j_gene: TRBJ2-4; d_gene: TRBD1; v_gene: TRBV7-2; CDR3nt: TGTGCCAGCGGACAGGGTGACAAAAACATTCAGTACTTC; CDR3aa: CASGQGDKNIQYF
abundance: .; j_gene: TRBJ2-5; d_gene: .; v_gene: TRBV10-3; CDR3nt: TGTGCCATCAGTGATTGTGAGACCCAGTACTTC; CDR3aa: CAISDCETQYF
abundance: many; j_gene: TRBJ2-7; d_gene: .; v_gene: TRBV5-6; CDR3nt: TGTGCCAGCAGCTTTAAGGCCGGGCTCAGCTCCTACGAGCAGTACTTC; CDR3aa: CASSFKAGLSSYEQYF
abundance: .; j_gene: TRBJ2-3; d_gene: .; v_gene: TRBV7-2; CDR3nt: TGTGCCAGCAGCTTGAACGGGAGAACTGGGGTAACTAGCACAGATACGCAGTATTTT; CDR3aa: CASSLNGRTGVTSTDTQYF
abundance: .; j_gene: TRBJ2-7; d_gene: TRBD1; v_gene: TRBV11-2; CDR3nt: TGTGCCAGCAGCGCTTCCGGGACAGGGGTCAGGGGCCGGGACTTC; CDR3aa: CASSASGTGVRGRDF
abundance: .; j_gene: TRBJ1-1; d_gene: TRBD1; v_gene: TRBV6-1; CDR3nt: TGTGCCAGCAGTGAATCTAGCGGGACAGGGGGGTCGCACGCTTTCTTT; CDR3aa: CASSESSGTGGSHAFF
abundance: few; j_gene: TRBJ2-6; d_gene: TRBD1; v_gene: TRBV7-2; CDR3nt: TGTGCCAGCAGCATCGAACTTGGGACAGGGGGCCCTGGGGCCAACGTCCTGACTTTC; CDR3aa: CASSIELGTGGPGANVLTF
abundance: few; j_gene: TRBJ2-1; d_gene: .; v_gene: TRBV2; CDR3nt: TGTGCCAGCAGGAGGGGCAGGGGTATCGACAATGAGCAGTTCTTC; CDR3aa: CASRRGRGIDNEQFF
abundance: .; j_gene: TRBJ2-5; d_gene: TRBD2; v_gene: TRBV2; CDR3nt: TGTGCCAGCAGTGAAGGACTAGCGGGGGGGCGGATGTACTTC; CDR3aa: CASSEGLAGGRMYF
abundance: few; j_gene: TRBJ1-1; d_gene: TRBD1; v_gene: TRBV6-6; CDR3nt: TGTGCCAGCAGTTACCAAGCCGGGACAGGAGACCGACACACTGAAGCTTTCTTT; CDR3aa: CASSYQAGTGDRHTEAFF
abundance: .; j_gene: TRBJ1-5; d_gene: .; v_gene: TRBV6-1; CDR3nt: TGTGCCAGCAGTGAATTCCAGGACAGAGATAGCAATCAGCCCCAGCATTTT; CDR3aa: CASSEFQDRDSNQPQHF
abundance: many; j_gene: TRBJ2-1; d_gene: TRBD2; v_gene: TRBV6-5; CDR3nt: TGTGCCAGCGCCAACAGCGGGGGGGGCAATGAGCAGTTCTTC; CDR3aa: CASANSGGGNEQFF
abundance: .; j_gene: TRBJ1-1; d_gene: .; v_gene: TRBV10-2; CDR3nt: TGCGCCAGCCAGACGGGGGGGAACACTGAAGCTTTCTTT; CDR3aa: CASQTGGNTEAFF
abundance: .; j_gene: TRBJ2-5; d_gene: .; v_gene: TRBV9; CDR3nt: TGTGCCAGCAGCACAAGGGGGGAGGGAGAGACCCAGTACTTC; CDR3aa: CASSTRGEGETQYF
abundance: few; j_gene: TRBJ2-1; d_gene: .; v_gene: TRBV10-3; CDR3nt: TGTGCCATCAGTGGGGATTTGAGCTCCTACAATGAGCAGTTCTTC; CDR3aa: CAISGDLSSYNEQFF
abundance: few; j_gene: TRBJ1-1; d_gene: .; v_gene: TRBV28; CDR3nt: TGTGCCAGCAGTCCGGGCCCCGGGACTACTGAAGCTTTCTTT; CDR3aa: CASSPGPGTTEAFF
abundance: few; j_gene: TRBJ2-7; d_gene: TRBD1; v_gene: TRBV29-1; CDR3nt: TGCAGCGTGACGCCGGGACAGGGGGCGCCCGGCGAGCAGTACTTC; CDR3aa: CSVTPGQGAPGEQYF
abundance: .; j_gene: TRBJ2-3; d_gene: .; v_gene: TRBV21-1; CDR3nt: TGTGCCAGCAGCAAAGAAGCAGACAGTTTCTCAGATACGCAGTATTTT; CDR3aa: CASSKEADSFSDTQYF
abundance: .; j_gene: TRBJ2-2; d_gene: TRBD2; v_gene: TRBV11-2; CDR3nt: TGTGCCAGCAGCCACATAGCGGGACCCACCGGGGAGCTGTTTTTT; CDR3aa: CASSHIAGPTGELFF
abundance: many; j_gene: TRBJ2-3; d_gene: TRBD2; v_gene: TRBV28; CDR3nt: TGTGCCAGCAGCCCCGGACTAGCGGGAGACACAGATACGCAGTATTTT; CDR3aa: CASSPGLAGDTDTQYF
abundance: .; j_gene: TRBJ2-5; d_gene: .; v_gene: TRBV3-1; CDR3nt: TGTGCCAGCAGCCCCCACCCCATAGGAGAGACCCAGTACTTC; CDR3aa: CASSPHPIGETQYF
abundance: few; j_gene: TRBJ1-5; d_gene: TRBD1; v_gene: TRBV28; CDR3nt: TGTGCCAGCAGTCGGGGGACAGACGGCAATCAGCCCCAGCATTTT; CDR3aa: CASSRGTDGNQPQHF
abundance: .; j_gene: TRBJ2-7; d_gene: .; v_gene: TRBV11-2; CDR3nt: TGTGCCAGCAGCTTAGACAGGGGAAGGCAGTACTTC; CDR3aa: CASSLDRGRQYF
abundance: .; j_gene: TRBJ1-6; d_gene: .; v_gene: TRBV21-1; CDR3nt: TGTGCCAGCAGCAAAGGACCTACGAGGGAGGCATATAATTCACCCCTCCACTTT; CDR3aa: CASSKGPTREAYNSPLHF